What follows describes a single T cell receptor (beta chain). The antigen is undetermined. Other DNA sequences in this specimen translate into the identical CDR3. Sequencing targeted expressed TCRB transcripts, as all isolated RNA had been reverse transcribed. The method was immunoSEQ multiplex PCR; TCRdb's version includes in-frame clones alone and lacks a portion of them. Of 200,000 to 250,000 clones listed, 27% are singletons. The data were taken from a study of beta chain features in type 1 diabetes. Turning to the study itself: Patients and healthy donors were similar in age, gender and cell yields. Points from the study as a whole: Patients with type 1 diabetes carried fewer insertions and had more deletions at their VDJ junctions. Patients' naive, central memory and Treg TCRB repertoires seemed closer to one another than those of healthy donors.

This CDR3 is built from 16 residues. V lost 5 bases and J lost 5, with 21 bases in between. Germline V gene lookup returns CDR1 SGHAT and CDR2 FQNNGV. The chain carries TRBV11-2 and TRBJ2-5; either TRBD1 or TRBD2 may fit D (7 bases each). Material for sequencing was central memory CD4+ T cells from blood. The sequence derives from a man aged 30-40 years in good health. Here the CDR3 DNA reads TGTGCCAGCAGCAAGTCTCAGGGGGGGGAAAGGGAGACCCAGTACTTC. This encodes CASSKSQGGERETQYF. Looking up the rest from reference TRBV11-2 and TRBJ2-5 gives the full variable domain: EAGVAQSPRYKIIEKRQSVAFWCNPISGHATLYWYQQILGQGPKLLIQFQNNGVVDDSQLPKDRFSAERLKGVDSTLKIQPAKLEDSAVYLCASSKSQGGERETQYFGPGTRLLVL.